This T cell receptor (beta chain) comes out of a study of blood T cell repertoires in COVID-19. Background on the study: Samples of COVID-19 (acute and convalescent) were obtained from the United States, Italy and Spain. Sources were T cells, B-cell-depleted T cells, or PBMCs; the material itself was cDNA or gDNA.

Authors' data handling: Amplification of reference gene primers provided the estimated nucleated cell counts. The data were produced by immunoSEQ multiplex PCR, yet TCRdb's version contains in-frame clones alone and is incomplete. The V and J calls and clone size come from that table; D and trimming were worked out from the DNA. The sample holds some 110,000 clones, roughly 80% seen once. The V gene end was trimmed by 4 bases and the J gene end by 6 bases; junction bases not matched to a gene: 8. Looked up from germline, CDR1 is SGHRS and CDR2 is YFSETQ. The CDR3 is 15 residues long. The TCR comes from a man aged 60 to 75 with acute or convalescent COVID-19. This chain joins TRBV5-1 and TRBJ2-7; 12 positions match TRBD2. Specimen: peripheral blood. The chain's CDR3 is CASSALAGGPTEQYF. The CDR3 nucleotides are TGCGCCAGCAGCGCTCTAGCGGGAGGGCCGACCGAGCAGTACTTC.